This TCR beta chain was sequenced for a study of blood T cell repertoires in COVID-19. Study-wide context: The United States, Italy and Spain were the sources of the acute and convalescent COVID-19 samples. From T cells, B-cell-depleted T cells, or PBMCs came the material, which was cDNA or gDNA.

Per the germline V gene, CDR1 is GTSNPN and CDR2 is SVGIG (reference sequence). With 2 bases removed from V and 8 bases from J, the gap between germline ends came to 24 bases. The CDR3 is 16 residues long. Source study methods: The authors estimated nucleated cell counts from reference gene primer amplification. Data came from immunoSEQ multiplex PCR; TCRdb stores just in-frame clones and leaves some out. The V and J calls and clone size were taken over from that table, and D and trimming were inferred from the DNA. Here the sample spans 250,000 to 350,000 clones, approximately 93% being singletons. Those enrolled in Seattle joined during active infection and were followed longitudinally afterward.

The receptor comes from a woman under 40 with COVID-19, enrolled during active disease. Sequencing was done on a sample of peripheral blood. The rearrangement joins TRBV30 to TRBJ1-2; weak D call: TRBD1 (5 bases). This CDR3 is CAWSIYVATDYFGYTF. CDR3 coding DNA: TGTGCCTGGAGTATCTATGTTGCGACAGATTATTTCGGCTACACCTTC.